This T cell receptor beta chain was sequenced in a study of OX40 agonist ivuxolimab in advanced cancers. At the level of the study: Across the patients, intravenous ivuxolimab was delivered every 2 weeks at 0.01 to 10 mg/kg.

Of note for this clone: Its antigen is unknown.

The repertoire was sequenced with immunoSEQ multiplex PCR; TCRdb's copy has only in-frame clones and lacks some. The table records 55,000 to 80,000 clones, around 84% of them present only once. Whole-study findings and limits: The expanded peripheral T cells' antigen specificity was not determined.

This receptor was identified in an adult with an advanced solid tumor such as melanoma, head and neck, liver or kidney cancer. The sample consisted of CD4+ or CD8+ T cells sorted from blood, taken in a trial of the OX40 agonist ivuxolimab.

The CDR3 region has the DNA TGTGCCAGCAGTTCTACCGCGATTGAAGCTTTCTTT. Protein: CASSSTAIEAFF. The chain combines TRBV2 with TRBJ1-1; D gene ambiguous. V lost 5 bases, J lost 7 bases, and 11 bases lay in between. Germline CDR1 SNHLY, CDR2 FYNNEI. This CDR3 has 12 amino acids. Full variable domain (outside the CDR3, taken from reference TRBV2 and TRBJ1-1): EPEVTQTPSHQVTQMGQEVILRCVPISNHLYFYWYRQILGQKVEFLVSFYNNEISEKSEIFDDQFSVERPDGSNFTLKIRSTKLEDSAMYFCASSSTAIEAFFGQGTRLTVV.